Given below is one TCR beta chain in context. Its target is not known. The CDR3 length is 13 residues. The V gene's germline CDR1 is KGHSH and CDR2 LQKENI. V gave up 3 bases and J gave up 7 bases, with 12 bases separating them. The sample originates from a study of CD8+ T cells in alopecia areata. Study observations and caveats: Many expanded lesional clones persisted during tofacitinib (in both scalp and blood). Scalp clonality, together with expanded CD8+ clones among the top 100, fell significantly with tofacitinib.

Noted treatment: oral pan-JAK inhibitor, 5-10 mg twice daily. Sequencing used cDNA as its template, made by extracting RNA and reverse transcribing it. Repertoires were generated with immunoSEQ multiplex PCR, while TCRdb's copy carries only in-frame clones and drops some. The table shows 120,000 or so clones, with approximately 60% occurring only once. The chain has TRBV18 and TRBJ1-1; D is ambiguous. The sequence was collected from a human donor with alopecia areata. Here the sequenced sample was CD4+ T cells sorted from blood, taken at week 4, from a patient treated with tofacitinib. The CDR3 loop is CASSPEEANEAFF. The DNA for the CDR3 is TGTGCCAGCTCACCCGAGGAGGCTAATGAAGCTTTCTTT.